This TCR beta chain comes out of a study of shared clonotypes between healthy human individuals. Looked up from germline, CDR1 is SGHRS and CDR2 is YFSETQ. V gave up 3 bases and J gave up 7 bases, with 17 bases separating them. CDR3 size: 16 residues. Sequencing used immunoSEQ multiplex PCR; TCRdb keeps in-frame clones, though not all of them. The table shows fewer than 200,000 clones, with 90% to 95% occurring only once. The chain is built from TRBV5-1 and TRBJ1-6; tentative D call: TRBD1 (5 bases). The sequenced sample consisted of naive CD4+ T cells sorted from blood. Specified subset: CD45RA+ positively selected. This clonotype was sampled from a young woman in good health. The CDR3 DNA follows: TGCGCCAGCAGCTCCGGGGCCCGGCAACGAAATTCACCCCTCCACTTT. It codes for CASSSGARQRNSPLHF.